This T cell receptor beta chain comes out of a study of blood T cell repertoires in COVID-19. Study summary: Researchers got acute and convalescent COVID-19 samples from the United States, Italy and Spain.

The germline CDR1 and CDR2 sequences are SGHTA and FQGNSA. The CDR3 loop spans 16 amino acids. V gave up 1 base and J gave up 0 bases; unmatched junction bases: 4. Clinical histories supplied by participants themselves formed the basis of cohort assignment. Exposed enrollees encountered a COVID-19 case at some point within 2 weeks before study entry. The data were produced by immunoSEQ multiplex PCR, yet TCRdb's version contains in-frame clones alone and is incomplete. The data contain about 430,000 clones, roughly 88% of them seen just once; the ten biggest clones take up about 1.5%. Input material: PBMCs or T cells enriched from blood (not recorded which). The receptor comes from a woman younger than 30 who had been exposed to COVID-19. The chain has TRBV7-2 and TRBJ2-3, with 7 nucleotides matching TRBD2. Written as DNA, the CDR3 is TGTGCCAGCAGCTTAGGATGGCGGGGGAGCACAGATACGCAGTATTTT. The encoded protein is CASSLGWRGSTDTQYF.